Below are 13 T cell receptor beta chains sequenced from a single sample in a study of neurological immune-mediated disorders. From the 5' RACE reads, TCRdb called clonotypes with MiXCR, one entry per CDR3 protein. Of about 59,000 distinct CDR3 sequences detected, around 24% appear once; the ten largest clones hold about 4.5%. The time point was: technical triplicate 2. Sequenced material: PBMCs. Receptors originate from a man in his fifties or sixties with HTLV-1-associated myelopathy (HAM/TSP).

In its sample, this clonotype ranks as medium-sized. The rearrangement links TRBV5-1 to TRBJ2-1; D gene uncertain. The germline gives CDR1 SGHRS, CDR2 YFSETQ. Trimming took off 4 bases at V and 0 bases at J, with 5 bases between the two ends. The CDR3 has 13 residues. As DNA, the CDR3 is TGCGCCAGCAGCCTACGCTCCTACAATGAGCAGTTCTTC. This encodes CASSLRSYNEQFF.

This clonotype was recorded at least ten times. The V call is TRBV3-1, the J call TRBJ1-2, with D hard to call. CDR1 is LGHDT and CDR2 is YNNKEL in the germline V gene (reference sequence). The CDR3 totals 15 residues. V was cut by 4 bases and J by 0 bases, with 12 bases left in between. The CDR3 DNA reads as TGTGCCAGCAGCCCTCATGGCCGGGCTAACTATGGCTACACCTTC. It is translated as CASSPHGRANYGYTF.

The sample holds a few counts of this clonotype. The V call is TRBV20-1, the J call TRBJ2-7; 8 bases fit TRBD2. This CDR3 comprises 15 residues. V lost 5 bases to trimming and J lost 0 bases; unmatched junction nucleotides: 9. Germline CDR1 and CDR2: DFQATT and SNEGSKA (reference sequence). CDR3 nucleotides: TGCAGTGCTCAGACGGCGGGAGGCCCCTCCTACGAGCAGTACTTC. Translation gives CSAQTAGGPSYEQYF.

This clonotype was counted ten times or more. The chain carries TRBV20-1 and TRBJ2-5; maybe TRBD2 (5 bases). The CDR3 is made up of 14 amino acids. Germline V CDR1 and CDR2: DFQATT, SNEGSKA (reference sequence). V gave up 0 bases and J gave up 4 bases, with 12 bases separating them. CDR3 protein: CSARDRLAGETQYF. The CDR3 nucleotides read TGCAGTGCTAGAGACCGGCTAGCTGGAGAGACCCAGTACTTC.

This clonotype occurred many times. The J gene is TRBJ1-1, the V gene TRBV27, with D unresolved. Germline loops: CDR1 MNHEY, CDR2 SMNVEV (reference sequence). The CDR3 totals 13 residues. V dropped 5 bases and J dropped 0 bases, with 7 bases sitting between them. The CDR3 is CASSRDLNTEAFF. As DNA, the CDR3 is TGTGCCAGCAGTCGGGATTTGAACACTGAAGCTTTCTTT.

This rearrangement joins TRBV3-1 to TRBJ2-1, with 9 bases identical to TRBD2. With 4 bases clipped from V and 13 bases from J, the junction kept 5 bases outside the gene matches. CDR1 and CDR2 from the germline V gene are LGHDT and YNNKEL (reference sequence). The length of the CDR3 is 12 residues. The CDR3: CASSPAGTSQFF. The CDR3 DNA is TGTGCCAGCAGCCCTGCCGGGACTAGCCAGTTCTTC.

At least ten counts were recorded for this clonotype. The chain uses TRBV10-3 and TRBJ2-7; unclear D gene. Germline CDR1 reads ENHRY; CDR2 reads SYGVKD. Trimming left V 2 bases short and J 7 bases short, with 9 bases between. CDR3 length equals 12 residues. Here the CDR3 reads CAISERPQEQYF. CDR3 DNA sequence: TGTGCCATCAGTGAGAGACCACAGGAGCAGTACTTC.

This chain links TRBV5-1 with TRBJ2-1; 11 positions match TRBD2. This CDR3 region has 15 residues. Germline trimming cut 3 bases from V and 4 bases from J; bases unmatched to any gene: 3. Germline CDR1 and CDR2: SGHRS and YFSETQ. The DNA of the CDR3 is TGCGCCAGCAGCTCCCGACTAGCGGGATACAATGAGCAGTTCTTC. Amino acids: CASSSRLAGYNEQFF.

This clonotype occurred many times. The chain is built from TRBV20-1 and TRBJ1-2, with 7 bases lining up with TRBD1. CDR1 and CDR2 from the germline V gene are DFQATT and SNEGSKA (reference sequence). CDR3 length equals 16 residues. The J segment lost 3 bases and the V segment lost 3 bases, leaving 13 bases of the junction unmatched. This chain's CDR3 is CSASLTNRGLDYGYTF. As DNA, the CDR3 is TGCAGTGCTAGTCTTACCAACAGGGGTTTGGACTATGGCTACACCTTC.

On this clonotype itself: The conserved final phenylalanine or tryptophan is absent from the CDR3, which likely points to a read error. The DNA is omitted, as the CDR3 cannot be located on it reliably, and the CDR3 follows TCRdb's listing. This chain links TRBV12-3 or TRBV12-4 with TRBJ2-1; TRBD2 is the table's D call, not checked against the DNA. The CDR3 spans 13 residues, counting both ends. This CDR3 is CASSLAGRDEQLL.

This clonotype has ten or more counts. The genes are TRBV5-1 and TRBJ2-1; D is possibly TRBD1 (6 bases). Germline V lookup: CDR1 SGHRS, CDR2 YFSETQ. The germline V and J ends were trimmed by 7 bases and 9 bases, with 23 bases remaining between them. The CDR3 contains 15 residues. CDR3 in amino acids: CASLLGDNPHGEQFF. In DNA form, the CDR3 reads TGCGCCAGCCTGCTAGGGGACAACCCCCATGGTGAGCAGTTCTTC.

This clonotype was counted at least ten times. V usage is TRBV6-2 or TRBV6-3 and J usage is TRBJ1-1, with D hard to call. Between the trimmed V and J ends, which lost 5 bases and 4 bases, there was a span of 14 bases. The CDR3 extends over 14 amino acids. The germline V gene encodes CDR1 MNHEY and CDR2 SVGEGT. CDR3 region: CASSPSRFITEAFF. The CDR3 region has the DNA TGTGCCAGCAGTCCCTCCCGGTTTATCACTGAAGCTTTCTTT.

This clonotype was recorded at least ten times. The chain links TRBV7-9 to TRBJ1-6; D not certain. The CDR3 is made up of 14 amino acids. Germline values: CDR1 SEHNR, CDR2 FQNEAQ (reference sequence). Between the trimmed V and J ends, which lost 6 bases and 9 bases, there was a span of 15 bases. Written as DNA, the CDR3 is TGTGCCAGCAGGCTTACAGAGAAGGGTTCACCCCTCCACTTT. This translates into CASRLTEKGSPLHF.